This T cell receptor beta chain was obtained from a study (dated 2022 in TCRdb). For TCR beta sequencing, genomic DNA was taken from unsorted PBMCs, and those PBMCs had been isolated from peripheral blood. Concerning this clone itself: The target of this receptor is not known. No base-level quality is on record; no much larger clone is a single base apart.

Survey-level sequencing on the immunoSEQ platform was used to profile the TCR beta chain repertoires. In the authors' own workflow: Repertoire diversity was measured with the inverse Simpson index, and CDR3 amino acid length spectratypes and V-J pairing frequencies were compared. To annotate clonotypes specific to SARS-CoV-2, CMV, influenza A and EBV, TCR beta CDR3 sequences were compared against VDJdb. TCRdb retrieved this table from immuneACCESS and kept in-frame rearrangements only. Not all clones are present; in checked studies, unresolved V genes account for under half, and no reason is known for the remainder. That table gives V, J and clone size, and the DNA gave D and trimming. The sample table contains around 54,000 clones; only one count was recorded for approximately 93% of them. Around 10% of the sample is taken by the ten largest. Counted from cysteine to phenylalanine, this CDR3 has 14 amino acids. Just CDR3 DNA is preserved here, 42 bases in frame from base 1. Clipping removes 7 bases from V and 5 bases from J, with 9 as the unmatched junction base count. CDR1 LNHDA and CDR2 SQIVND are derived from the germline V gene (reference sequence).

General study outcomes and caveats: Further investigation, including longitudinal sampling and assessment of a control group, is stated by the authors to be required.

The TCR was taken from a man aged 35 to 55 with rheumatoid arthritis. The V and J genes are TRBV19 and TRBJ2-5, with 8 central nucleotides matching TRBD2. Sequenced material: PBMCs. CDR3 loop: CASKASGSWETQYF. The DNA sequence reads TGTGCCAGTAAGGCGAGCGGGAGCTGGGAGACCCAGTACTTC.